Below, one TCR beta chain is given with its context. Antigen: not known. One end of the junction varies from germline; a read error may be responsible. Some clones are missing from TCRdb's copy, which holds only in-frame ones; the method was immunoSEQ multiplex PCR. The sample shows over 65,000 clones, about four fifths of them seen only once. The CDR3 has 14 amino acids. CDR1 is SGHVS, CDR2 FQNEAQ, per germline. The data are from a study of T cells in localized non-small cell lung cancer. Overall study findings and caveats: Sequencing was restricted to one tumor region; therefore, heterogeneity remains possible.

The chain employs TRBV7-8 and TRBJ2-1; TRBD2 aligns across 7 bases. Source: peripheral blood, taken before any cancer treatment. The receptor was derived from a female donor older than 55 with stage I lung adenocarcinoma. CDR3: CACSWEGRYNEQFF. The CDR3 DNA reads as TGTGCCTGCAGTTGGGAGGGGCGATACAATGAGCAGTTCTTC.